This is a list of T cell receptor beta chains from one sample in a study of T cell changes during pregnancy in multiple sclerosis. Sequenced by immunoSEQ multiplex PCR; TCRdb stores in-frame clones only, minus some. This sample carries about 38,000 clones, around 89% of them seen once, and the ten largest clones take more than 0.5%. The sequencing here drew on CD4+ T cells from peripheral blood mononuclear cells, taken in the second trimester of pregnancy. The receptors were gathered from a female donor with multiple sclerosis, enrolled in a pregnancy study. CDR3s include the opening cysteine and the closing phenylalanine or tryptophan. The order of the fields is clone size, J gene, D gene, V gene, CDR3 DNA, CDR3 protein. A D gene is named only where the DNA matches it firmly. Clone size is stated in some rows and not others, as once, few, many or a class when expanded.

-	TRBJ1-2	TRBD1	TRBV4-2	TGTGCCAGCAGCCAGGTAGGACAGGGCAGTGGGATATATGGCTACACCTTC	CASSQVGQGSGIYGYTF
few	TRBJ2-7	TRBD2	TRBV4-2	TGTGCCAGCAGCCTCTGGGACCTAGCGGGAGGGCCTGGAGAGCAGTACTTC	CASSLWDLAGGPGEQYF
-	TRBJ2-2	TRBD2	TRBV11-3	TGTGCCAGCAGTCGAGCGGGAGTTTCGTCCGGGGAGCTGTTTTTT	CASSRAGVSSGELFF
-	TRBJ2-1	TRBD1	TRBV11-2	TGTGCCAGCAGCTTATCCCTCTACCGGGACAGGGGGTTCTTC	CASSLSLYRDRGFF
-	TRBJ2-3	-	TRBV18	TGTGCCAGCTCACGCTCGACAGGACTTCAAGGGGCAGATACGCAGTATTTT	CASSRSTGLQGADTQYF
-	TRBJ2-4	TRBD1	TRBV11-3	TGTGCCAGCAGCCTCGCCGTAGGGACAGGGTCAAACATTCAGTACTTC	CASSLAVGTGSNIQYF
few	TRBJ2-3	TRBD2	TRBV4-3	TGCGCCAGCAGCCTAGCGGGAGGGCCAACAGATACGCAGTATTTT	CASSLAGGPTDTQYF
once	TRBJ2-1	-	TRBV5-1	TGCGCCAGCCGTTCGAGTCTGGGAGTCAATGAGCAGTTCTTC	CASRSSLGVNEQFF
-	TRBJ2-1	-	TRBV28	TGTGCCAGCAGTTACGATCGGCTAGCCATAGGTGAGCAGTTCTTC	CASSYDRLAIGEQFF
-	TRBJ2-7	TRBD1	TRBV28	TGTGCCAGCCACCTGGGACAGGGCTTCGAGCAGTACTTC	CASHLGQGFEQYF
once	TRBJ2-1	TRBD2	TRBV7-2	TGTGCCAGCAGCGGACTAGCGGGAGCTGGATACAATGAGCAGTTCTTC	CASSGLAGAGYNEQFF
-	TRBJ2-7	-	TRBV6-5	TGTGCCAGCACCTCAGGGATCTACGAGCAGTACTTC	CASTSGIYEQYF
-	TRBJ2-7	TRBD1	TRBV28	TGTGCCAGCAGTTTAGGGGACAGGTTGGCCTACGAGCAGTACTTC	CASSLGDRLAYEQYF
-	TRBJ2-5	TRBD1	TRBV19	TGTGCCAGTAGTACGGACAGGCCGGAGACCCAGTACTTC	CASSTDRPETQYF
-	TRBJ1-4	TRBD1	TRBV7-9	TGTGCCAGCAGCTTAGTTTCCGGGACAGCTAATGAAAAACTGTTTTTT	CASSLVSGTANEKLFF
-	TRBJ2-1	TRBD2	TRBV29-1	TGCAGCGGGGGGGGAGCGGGAGGCAGTGAGCAGTTCTTC	CSGGGAGGSEQFF
-	TRBJ1-3	-	TRBV28	TGTGCCAGCAGTGTGAGTCCCACCCGCTCTGGAAACACCATATATTTT	CASSVSPTRSGNTIYF
-	TRBJ2-3	TRBD2	TRBV11-3	TGTGCCAGCGGAAAGGCCGGGACTAGCGGGAGGGCTACGCAGTATTTT	CASGKAGTSGRATQYF
-	TRBJ1-1	-	TRBV5-1	TGCGCCAGCAGCTTGGCCGGGGGTGAGTCTGAAGCTTTCTTT	CASSLAGGESEAFF
-	TRBJ2-2	-	TRBV6-4	TGTGCCAGCAGTGTTGGGAGTCCGAACACCGGGGAGCTGTTTTTT	CASSVGSPNTGELFF
-	TRBJ2-7	TRBD1	TRBV5-1	TGCGCCAGCAGCTTCTTCGGACAGGGGGCCTTCGTAAATAACGAGCAGTACTTC	CASSFFGQGAFVNNEQYF
-	TRBJ1-2	-	TRBV11-2	TGTGCCAGCAGCTTGGATGGGGGAGGCTATGGCTACACCTTC	CASSLDGGGYGYTF
-	TRBJ1-2	TRBD1	TRBV4-1	TGCGCCAGCAGCCAGTACTCAGGGGGCGCGGGCTACACCTTC	CASSQYSGGAGYTF
-	TRBJ1-3	-	TRBV9	TGTGCCAGCAGCGTAGATGCTCAGCGGAACTCTGGAAACACCATATATTTT	CASSVDAQRNSGNTIYF
-	TRBJ2-5	TRBD2	TRBV5-4	TGTGCCAGCAGACAAAGCGGGGGGGGCTCCCAGTACTTC	CASRQSGGGSQYF
once	TRBJ1-3	-	TRBV6-4	TGTGCCAGCAGGTTACAGGAGTCTTCCTCTGGAAACACCATATATTTT	CASRLQESSSGNTIYF
once	TRBJ2-7	TRBD1	TRBV7-6	TGTGCCAGCAGCTTAGGGGGACAGGGGGCTGGGGAGCAGTACTTC	CASSLGGQGAGEQYF
-	TRBJ1-2	TRBD1	TRBV27	TGTGCCAGCAGTCCGTCGGGACAGGGGGCAATTGGCTACACCTTC	CASSPSGQGAIGYTF
-	TRBJ1-1	-	TRBV10-1	TGCGCCAGCAGTGGTTGTTCGGGGTTGAACACTGAAGCTTTCTTT	CASSGCSGLNTEAFF
-	TRBJ2-7	-	TRBV7-2	TGTGCCAGCAGCACCGGGATCGACTCCTACGAGCAGTACTTC	CASSTGIDSYEQYF
-	TRBJ2-1	TRBD2	TRBV28	TGTGCCAGCCATCTTCGGGGACTAGCGGGAGGGAGCTCCTACAATGAGCAGTTCTTC	CASHLRGLAGGSSYNEQFF
-	TRBJ2-5	-	TRBV19	TGTGCCAGTCGCAGCTTCGGGGATCCCCAAGAGACCCAGTACTTC	CASRSFGDPQETQYF
once	TRBJ2-1	-	TRBV6-5	TGTGCCAGCAGGACCGTAGGGGGTCCTTTCAATGAGCAGTTCTTC	CASRTVGGPFNEQFF
-	TRBJ2-5	TRBD1	TRBV30	TGTGCCTGGAGTACCGGACAGGGGGCCCTCCAAGAGACCCAGTACTTC	CAWSTGQGALQETQYF
-	TRBJ1-1	TRBD1	TRBV25-1	TGTGCCAGCCAACAGGGGGCGATTCCGCCCGCTTTCTTT	CASQQGAIPPAFF
-	TRBJ2-1	TRBD2	TRBV7-2	TGTGCCAGCAGCTTAGGGCGCGGGAGGGGCAATGAGCAGTTCTTC	CASSLGRGRGNEQFF
-	TRBJ1-1	TRBD1	TRBV5-6	TGTGCCAGCAGCACCGGGACAGTAAACACTGAAGCTTTCTTT	CASSTGTVNTEAFF
-	TRBJ1-4	TRBD1	TRBV15	TGTGCCACCAGCAACACAGGGGGCCGCCTCGCTAATGAAAAACTGTTTTTT	CATSNTGGRLANEKLFF
once	TRBJ1-1	TRBD1	TRBV18	TGTGCCAGCTCACCAGGGACAGGGAGGATGAACACTGAAGCTTTCTTT	CASSPGTGRMNTEAFF
-	TRBJ1-4	TRBD1	TRBV12-5	TGTGCTAGTGGTTTGGCCGGGACAGGGAAGGAAAAACTGTTTTTT	CASGLAGTGKEKLFF
-	TRBJ2-5	-	TRBV7-2	TGTGCCAGCAGCTTAGGGAGGGCCCAAGAGACCCAGTACTTC	CASSLGRAQETQYF